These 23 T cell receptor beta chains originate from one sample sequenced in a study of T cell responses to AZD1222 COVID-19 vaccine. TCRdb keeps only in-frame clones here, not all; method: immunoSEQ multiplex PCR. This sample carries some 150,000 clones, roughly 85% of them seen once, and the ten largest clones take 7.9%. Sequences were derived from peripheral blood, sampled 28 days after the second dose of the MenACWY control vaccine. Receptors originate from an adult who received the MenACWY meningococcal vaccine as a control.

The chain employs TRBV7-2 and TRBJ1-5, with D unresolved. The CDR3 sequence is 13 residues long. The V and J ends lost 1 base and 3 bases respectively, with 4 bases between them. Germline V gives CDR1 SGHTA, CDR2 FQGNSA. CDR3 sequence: CASSLDNNQPQHF. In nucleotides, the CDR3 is TGTGCCAGCAGCTTAGACAACAATCAGCCCCAGCATTTT.

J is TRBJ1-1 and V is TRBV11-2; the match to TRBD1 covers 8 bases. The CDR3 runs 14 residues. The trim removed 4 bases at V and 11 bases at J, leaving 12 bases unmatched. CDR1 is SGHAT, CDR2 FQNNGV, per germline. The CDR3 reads CASSSGAQGVVAFF. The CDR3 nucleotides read TGTGCCAGCAGCTCCGGCGCACAGGGGGTGGTTGCTTTCTTT.

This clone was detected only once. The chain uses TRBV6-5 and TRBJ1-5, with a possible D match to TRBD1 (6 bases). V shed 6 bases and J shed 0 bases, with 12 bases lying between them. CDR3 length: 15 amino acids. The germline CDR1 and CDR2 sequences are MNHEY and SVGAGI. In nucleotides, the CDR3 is TGTGCCAGCAGCACAGGGCGTTATAGCAATCAGCCCCAGCATTTT. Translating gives CASSTGRYSNQPQHF.

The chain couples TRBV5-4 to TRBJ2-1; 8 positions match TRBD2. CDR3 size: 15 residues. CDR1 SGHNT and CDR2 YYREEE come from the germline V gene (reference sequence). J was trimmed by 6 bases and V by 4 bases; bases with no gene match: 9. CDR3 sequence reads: CASSLGLAGGNEQFF. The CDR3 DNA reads TGTGCCAGCAGCCTTGGACTAGCAGGTGGCAATGAGCAGTTCTTC. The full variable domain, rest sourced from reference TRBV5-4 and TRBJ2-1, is ETGVTQSPTHLIKTRGQQVTLRCSSQSGHNTVSWYQQALGQGPQFIFQYYREEENGRGNFPPRFSGLQFPNYSSELNVNALELDDSALYLCASSLGLAGGNEQFFGPGTRLTVL.

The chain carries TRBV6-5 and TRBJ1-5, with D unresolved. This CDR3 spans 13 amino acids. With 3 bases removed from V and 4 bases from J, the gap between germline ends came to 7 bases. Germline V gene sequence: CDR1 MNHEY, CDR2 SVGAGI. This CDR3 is CASSYQENQPQHF. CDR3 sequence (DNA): TGTGCCAGCAGTTATCAGGAGAATCAGCCCCAGCATTTT.

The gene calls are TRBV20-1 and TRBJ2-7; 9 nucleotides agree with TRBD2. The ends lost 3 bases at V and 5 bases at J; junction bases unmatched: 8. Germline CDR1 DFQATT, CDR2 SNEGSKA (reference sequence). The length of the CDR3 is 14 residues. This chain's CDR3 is CSASSGLANDEQYV. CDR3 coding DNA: TGCAGTGCTAGTTCCGGACTAGCGAATGACGAGCAGTACGTC.

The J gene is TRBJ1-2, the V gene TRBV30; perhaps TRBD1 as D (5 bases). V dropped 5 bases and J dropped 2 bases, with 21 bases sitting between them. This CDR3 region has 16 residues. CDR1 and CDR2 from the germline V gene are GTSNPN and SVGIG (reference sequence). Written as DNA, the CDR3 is TGTGCCTGGGGTCCCCATGAGGCAGGGCGGAACTATGGCTACACCTTC. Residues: CAWGPHEAGRNYGYTF.

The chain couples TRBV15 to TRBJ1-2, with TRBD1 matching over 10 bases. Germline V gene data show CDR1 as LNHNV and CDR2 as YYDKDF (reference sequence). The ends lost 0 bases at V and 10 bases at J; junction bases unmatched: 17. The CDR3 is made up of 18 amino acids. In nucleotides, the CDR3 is TGTGCCACCAGCAGAGATTTTGGGAATCCGGGACAGGGGCCCATCTACACCTTC. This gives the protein CATSRDFGNPGQGPIYTF.

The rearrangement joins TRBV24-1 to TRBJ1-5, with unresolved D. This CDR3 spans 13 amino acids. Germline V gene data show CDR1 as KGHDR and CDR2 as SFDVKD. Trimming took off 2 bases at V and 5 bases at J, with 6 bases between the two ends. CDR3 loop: CATSDSRYQPQHF. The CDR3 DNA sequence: TGTGCCACCAGTGATTCGCGTTATCAGCCCCAGCATTTT.

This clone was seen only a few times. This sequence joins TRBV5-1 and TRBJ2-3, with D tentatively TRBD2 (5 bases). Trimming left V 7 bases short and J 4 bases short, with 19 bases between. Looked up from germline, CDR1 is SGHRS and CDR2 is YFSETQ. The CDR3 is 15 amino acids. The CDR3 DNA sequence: TGCGCCAGCTCTCCCGGGGAGCGGTCGGCAGATACGCAGTATTTT. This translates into CASSPGERSADTQYF.

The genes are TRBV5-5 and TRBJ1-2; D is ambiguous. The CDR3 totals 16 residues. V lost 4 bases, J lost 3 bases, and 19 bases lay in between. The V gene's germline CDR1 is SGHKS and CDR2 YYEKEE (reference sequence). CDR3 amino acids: CASSGSSRGVDYGYTF. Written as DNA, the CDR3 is TGTGCCAGCAGCGGCTCCTCCCGCGGGGTCGACTATGGCTACACCTTC.

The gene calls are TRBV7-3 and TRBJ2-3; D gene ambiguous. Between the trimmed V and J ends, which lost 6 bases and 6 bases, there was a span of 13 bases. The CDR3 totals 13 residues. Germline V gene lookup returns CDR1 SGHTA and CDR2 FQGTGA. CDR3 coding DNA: TGTGCCAGCAGTCGTGACTTAACCGATACGCAGTATTTT. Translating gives CASSRDLTDTQYF.

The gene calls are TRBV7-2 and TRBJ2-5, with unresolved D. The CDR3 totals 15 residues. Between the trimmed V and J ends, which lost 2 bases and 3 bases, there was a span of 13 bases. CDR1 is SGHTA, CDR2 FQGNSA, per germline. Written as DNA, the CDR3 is TGTGCCAGCAGCTTATCTGGGCTTAAAGAAGAGACCCAGTACTTC. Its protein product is CASSLSGLKEETQYF.

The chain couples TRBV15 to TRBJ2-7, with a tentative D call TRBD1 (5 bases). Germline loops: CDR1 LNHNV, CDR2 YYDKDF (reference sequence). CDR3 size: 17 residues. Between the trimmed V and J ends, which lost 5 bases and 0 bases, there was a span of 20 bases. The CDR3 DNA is TGTGCCACCAGCCCAGGGATTGAGTTAGCCTCCTCCTACGAGCAGTACTTC. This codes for CATSPGIELASSYEQYF. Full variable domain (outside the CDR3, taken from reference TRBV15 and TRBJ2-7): DAMVIQNPRYQVTQFGKPVTLSCSQTLNHNVMYWYQQKSSQAPKLLFHYYDKDFNNEADTPDNFQSRRPNTSFCFLDIRSPGLGDTAMYLCATSPGIELASSYEQYFGPGTRLTVT.

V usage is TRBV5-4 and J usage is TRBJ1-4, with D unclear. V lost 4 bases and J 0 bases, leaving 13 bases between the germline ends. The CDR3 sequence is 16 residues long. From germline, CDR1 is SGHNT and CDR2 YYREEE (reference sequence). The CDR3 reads CASSPETSATNEKLFF. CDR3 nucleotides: TGTGCCAGCAGCCCGGAGACCTCAGCAACTAATGAAAAACTGTTTTTT.

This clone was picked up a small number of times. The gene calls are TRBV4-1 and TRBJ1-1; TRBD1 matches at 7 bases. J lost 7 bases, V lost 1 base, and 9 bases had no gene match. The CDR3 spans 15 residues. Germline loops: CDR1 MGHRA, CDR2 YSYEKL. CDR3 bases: TGCGCCAGCAGCCAAGTACAGGGGCGGTACAATGAAGCTTTCTTT. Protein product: CASSQVQGRYNEAFF.

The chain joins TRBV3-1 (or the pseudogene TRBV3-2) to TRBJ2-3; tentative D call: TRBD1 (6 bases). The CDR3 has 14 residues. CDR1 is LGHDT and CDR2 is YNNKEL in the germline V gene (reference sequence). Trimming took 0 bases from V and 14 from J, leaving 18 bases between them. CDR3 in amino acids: CASSQDRGLGAVYF. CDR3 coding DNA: TGTGCCAGCAGCCAAGATCGGGGATTGGGGGCAGTGTATTTT.

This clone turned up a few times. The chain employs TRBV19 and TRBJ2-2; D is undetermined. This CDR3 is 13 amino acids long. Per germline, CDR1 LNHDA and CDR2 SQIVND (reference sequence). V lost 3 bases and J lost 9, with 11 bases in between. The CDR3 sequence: CASSMQGFRELFF. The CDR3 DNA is TGTGCCAGTAGTATGCAAGGGTTCCGGGAGCTGTTTTTT.

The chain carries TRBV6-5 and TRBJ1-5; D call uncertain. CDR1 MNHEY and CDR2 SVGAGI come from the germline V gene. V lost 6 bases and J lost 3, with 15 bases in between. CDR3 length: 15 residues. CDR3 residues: CASRTNFMFNQPQHF. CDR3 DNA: TGTGCCAGCAGGACGAATTTCATGTTCAATCAGCCCCAGCATTTT.

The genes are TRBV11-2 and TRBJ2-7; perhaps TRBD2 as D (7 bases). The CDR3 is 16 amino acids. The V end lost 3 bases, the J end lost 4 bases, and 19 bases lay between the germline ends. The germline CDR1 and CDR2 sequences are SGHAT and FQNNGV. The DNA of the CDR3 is TGTGCCAGCAGCTTTGGGGGAGGGGCAGGGGTATACGAGCAGTACGTC. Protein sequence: CASSFGGGAGVYEQYV.

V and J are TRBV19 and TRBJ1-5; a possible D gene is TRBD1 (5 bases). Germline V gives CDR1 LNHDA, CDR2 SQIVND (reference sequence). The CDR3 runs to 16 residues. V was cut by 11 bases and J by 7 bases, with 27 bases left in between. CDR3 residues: CASSTPRQSSAQPQHF. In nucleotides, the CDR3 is TGTGCCTCCAGTACCCCGCGACAGTCTTCGGCGCAGCCCCAGCATTTT.

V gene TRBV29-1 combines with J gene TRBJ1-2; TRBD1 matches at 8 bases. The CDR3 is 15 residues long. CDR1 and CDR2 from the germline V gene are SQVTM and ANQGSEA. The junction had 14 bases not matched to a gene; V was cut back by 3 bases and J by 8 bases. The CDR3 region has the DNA TGCAGCGTTGATTCCCATGGGCAGGGGGCTCAGGGCTACACCTTC. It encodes CSVDSHGQGAQGYTF. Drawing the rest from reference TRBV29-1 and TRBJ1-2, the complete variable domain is SAVISQKPSRDICQRGTSLTIQCQVDSQVTMMFWYRQQPGQSLTLIATANQGSEATYESGFVIDKFPISRPNLTFSTLTVSNMSPEDSSIYLCSVDSHGQGAQGYTFGSGTRLTVV.

The DNA for the CDR3 is TGTGCCAGCAGCTTCTCTACTCAGCCCCAGCATTTT. Translating it yields CASSFSTQPQHF. The gene calls are TRBV5-6 and TRBJ1-5, with D unresolved. The V end was cut by 2 bases, the J end by 6 bases, with 6 bases between. Germline-derived CDR1 and CDR2 are SGHDT and YYEEEE. The CDR3 extends over 12 amino acids.